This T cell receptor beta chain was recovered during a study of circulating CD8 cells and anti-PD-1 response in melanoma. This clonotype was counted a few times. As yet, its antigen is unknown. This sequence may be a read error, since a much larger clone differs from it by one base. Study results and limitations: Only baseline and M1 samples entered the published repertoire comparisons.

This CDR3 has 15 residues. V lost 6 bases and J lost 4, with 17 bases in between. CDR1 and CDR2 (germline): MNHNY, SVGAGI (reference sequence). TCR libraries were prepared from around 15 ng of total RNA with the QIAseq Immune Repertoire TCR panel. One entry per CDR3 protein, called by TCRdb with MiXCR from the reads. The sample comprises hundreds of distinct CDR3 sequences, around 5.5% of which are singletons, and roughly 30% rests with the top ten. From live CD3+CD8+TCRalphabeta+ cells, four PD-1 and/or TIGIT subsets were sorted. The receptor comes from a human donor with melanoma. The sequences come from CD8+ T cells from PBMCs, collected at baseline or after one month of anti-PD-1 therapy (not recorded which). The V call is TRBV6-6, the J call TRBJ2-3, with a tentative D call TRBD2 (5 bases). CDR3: CASSWASSRSDTQYF. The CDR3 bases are TGTGCCAGCAGCTGGGCTAGCTCTCGCTCAGATACGCAGTATTTT.